In this sample, the clone carrying this T cell receptor (beta chain) turned up once. Trimming took 6 bases from V and 4 from J; bases not matched to a gene: 11. Germline CDR1 and CDR2: MNHEY and SMNVEV (reference sequence). The CDR3 has 15 residues. The data belong to a study of Ad26.COV2.S vaccination and SARS-CoV-2 variants. Clones were read by immunoSEQ multiplex PCR, and TCRdb kept only the in-frame ones, dropping some. Of more than 400,000 clones listed, less than 95% are singletons. Treatment reported: about 20 received Ad26.COV2.S at low or high dose, single or two shots; 5 received placebo; per-sample allocation not given. Material that was analyzed had been drawn on day 63 after the first vaccine or placebo injection.

The starting material was peripheral blood, obtained in a trial of Ad26.COV2.S vaccine versus placebo. V is TRBV27 and J is TRBJ2-7; 8 bases line up with TRBD1. The receptor's source is a person between 18 and 65 years old who received the Ad26.COV2.S COVID-19 vaccine or a placebo. CDR3 protein: CASSTTGQGTYEQYF. CDR3 sequence (DNA): TGTGCCAGCAGCACAACCGGACAGGGAACGTACGAGCAGTACTTC.